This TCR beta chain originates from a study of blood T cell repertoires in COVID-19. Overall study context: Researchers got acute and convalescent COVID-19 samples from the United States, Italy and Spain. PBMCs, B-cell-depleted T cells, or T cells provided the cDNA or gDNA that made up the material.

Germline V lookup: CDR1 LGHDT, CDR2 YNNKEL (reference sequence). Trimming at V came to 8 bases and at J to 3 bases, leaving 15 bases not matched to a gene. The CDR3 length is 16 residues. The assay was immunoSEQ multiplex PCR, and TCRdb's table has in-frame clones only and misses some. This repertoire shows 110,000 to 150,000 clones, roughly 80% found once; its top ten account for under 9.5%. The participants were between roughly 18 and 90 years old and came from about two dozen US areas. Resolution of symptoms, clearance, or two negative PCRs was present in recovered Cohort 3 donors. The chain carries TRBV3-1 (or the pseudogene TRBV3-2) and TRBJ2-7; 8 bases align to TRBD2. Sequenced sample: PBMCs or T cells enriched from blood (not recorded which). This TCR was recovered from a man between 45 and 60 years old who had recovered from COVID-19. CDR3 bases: TGTGCCAGCTCCCCCCGGGGGGGGACCATACACTACGAGCAGTACTTC. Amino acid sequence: CASSPRGGTIHYEQYF.